This record covers a single TCR beta chain. Its target is unknown. The entry originates in a study of T cell repertoires in cytomegalovirus infection. Overall study context: Both CMV infection and a matching HLA type were indicated by public TCR beta signatures.

V gave up 2 bases and J gave up 8 bases; unmatched junction bases: 17. CDR3 length: 19 residues. Findings and limits, study-wide: Carriage of CMV together with the relevant HLA was identifiable through cumulative public TCR beta family frequency. Dominating the ex vivo response were HLA-C-restricted CMV-specific TCR beta clonotypes.

TCRdb itself ran the reads through MiXCR, one entry per CDR3 protein. The table has more than 85,000 distinct CDR3 sequences, less than 25% seen once. The sample was CD8+ T cells from PBMCs. The rearrangement uses TRBV12-3 or TRBV12-4 and TRBJ2-1, with 11 positions matching TRBD2. The receptor comes from a human donor in good health (CMV status not recorded). Some clones in this sample may be carry-over from other donors' samples. Written as DNA, the CDR3 is TGTGCCAGCAGTTTACCGGGAACTAGCGGGGGCCGCGTAAGTCATGAGCAGTTCTTC. Protein: CASSLPGTSGGRVSHEQFF.